A selection of T cell receptor beta chains follows, all from one sample in a study of tumor-infiltrating lymphocytes in primary liver carcinoma. TCRdb independently ran MiXCR on the multiplex PCR reads; one entry per CDR3 protein. The profile covers fewer than 350,000 distinct CDR3 sequences, with roughly 60% appearing a single time and roughly 8.6% taken by the ten largest. Sequenced sample: peripheral blood. These receptor sequences come from a middle-aged man with primary liver carcinoma and hepatitis B virus infection. The CDR3 runs from the conserved cysteine through the conserved F or W. Fields, in order: J gene, clone size, D gene, V gene, CDR3 protein, CDR3 DNA. A D gene is named only where the DNA matches it firmly. Clone size, where shown, is once, few, many, or a class for clones that have expanded.

>TRBJ2-3|few|.|TRBV11-2
CASSPPGWTDTQYF
TGTGCCAGCAGCCCCCCGGGCTGGACAGATACGCAGTATTTT
>TRBJ2-6|many|TRBD1|TRBV6-5
CASTHRGQRIGGANVLTF
TGTGCCAGCACCCACCGGGGACAGAGGATTGGTGGGGCCAACGTCCTGACTTTC
>TRBJ1-3|once|.|TRBV6-1
CATSEGSPGNTIYF
TGTGCCACCAGTGAAGGGTCTCCTGGAAACACCATATATTTT
>TRBJ2-1|.|TRBD2|TRBV14
CASSPGLAGRRYNEQFF
TGTGCCAGCAGCCCGGGACTAGCGGGAAGGCGATACAATGAGCAGTTCTTC
>TRBJ2-3|.|.|TRBV6-1
CASSEAMTWIARGLNF
TGTGCCAGCAGTGAAGCTATGACTTGGATAGCGAGAGGACTTAATTTT
>TRBJ1-5|.|.|TRBV11-2
CDSSHAQTTGHQPQHF
TGTGACAGCAGCCACGCCCAAACCACGGGGCATCAGCCCCAGCATTTT
>TRBJ1-2|.|TRBD1|TRBV28
CVSSRRTGIYGYTF
TGTGTCAGCAGCCGTAGGACAGGAATCTATGGCTACACCTTC
>TRBJ2-6|.|.|TRBV6-5
CVSSYGQGGSGANVLIF
TGTGTCAGCAGTTACGGGCAGGGAGGATCTGGGGCCAACGTCCTGATTTTC
>TRBJ1-3|many|.|TRBV29-1
CSVEGGGNTIYF
TGCAGCGTTGAAGGGGGTGGAAACACCATATATTTT
>TRBJ2-1|once|.|TRBV23-1
CASSQPDRGWTSPFLNEQFF
TGCGCCAGCAGTCAACCCGACAGGGGATGGACTAGCCCCTTCCTCAATGAGCAATTCTTC
>TRBJ2-3|.|.|TRBV11-2
CANSARVQEHLTNTQYF
TGTGCCAACAGCGCCCGGGTCCAAGAACACCTCACAAATACGCAGTATTTT
>TRBJ1-2|once|TRBD1|TRBV28
CASSFPGQGWNYYGYTF
TGTGCCAGCAGTTTCCCCGGACAGGGGTGGAACTACTATGGCTACACCTTC
>TRBJ2-1|.|TRBD2|TRBV5-4
CANSFSAGGYNEQFF
TGTGCCAACAGCTTCTCAGCGGGAGGATACAATGAGCAGTTCTTC
>TRBJ1-1|.|.|TRBV4-3
CASSQSLDPSTEPFF
TGCGCCAGCAGCCAAAGCCTGGACCCGAGCACTGAACCTTTCTTT
>TRBJ1-4|.|.|TRBV6-6
CASSRGGENEKLLF
TGTGCCAGCAGCCGGGGGGGGGAGAATGAAAAACTGCTTTTT
>TRBJ1-6|.|.|TRBV11-2
CASSLYSGSYNPPLHF
TGTGCCAGCAGCTTGTACTCGGGCTCCTATAATCCACCCCTCCACTTT
>TRBJ2-1|few|.|TRBV4-1
CASSQDLEGASSYNEQFF
TGCGCCAGCAGCCAAGATCTAGAAGGGGCGAGCTCCTACAATGAGCAGTTCTTC
>TRBJ1-3|many|.|TRBV29-1
CSVVGLSGNTIYF
TGCAGCGTAGTGGGACTCTCTGGAAACACCATATATTTT